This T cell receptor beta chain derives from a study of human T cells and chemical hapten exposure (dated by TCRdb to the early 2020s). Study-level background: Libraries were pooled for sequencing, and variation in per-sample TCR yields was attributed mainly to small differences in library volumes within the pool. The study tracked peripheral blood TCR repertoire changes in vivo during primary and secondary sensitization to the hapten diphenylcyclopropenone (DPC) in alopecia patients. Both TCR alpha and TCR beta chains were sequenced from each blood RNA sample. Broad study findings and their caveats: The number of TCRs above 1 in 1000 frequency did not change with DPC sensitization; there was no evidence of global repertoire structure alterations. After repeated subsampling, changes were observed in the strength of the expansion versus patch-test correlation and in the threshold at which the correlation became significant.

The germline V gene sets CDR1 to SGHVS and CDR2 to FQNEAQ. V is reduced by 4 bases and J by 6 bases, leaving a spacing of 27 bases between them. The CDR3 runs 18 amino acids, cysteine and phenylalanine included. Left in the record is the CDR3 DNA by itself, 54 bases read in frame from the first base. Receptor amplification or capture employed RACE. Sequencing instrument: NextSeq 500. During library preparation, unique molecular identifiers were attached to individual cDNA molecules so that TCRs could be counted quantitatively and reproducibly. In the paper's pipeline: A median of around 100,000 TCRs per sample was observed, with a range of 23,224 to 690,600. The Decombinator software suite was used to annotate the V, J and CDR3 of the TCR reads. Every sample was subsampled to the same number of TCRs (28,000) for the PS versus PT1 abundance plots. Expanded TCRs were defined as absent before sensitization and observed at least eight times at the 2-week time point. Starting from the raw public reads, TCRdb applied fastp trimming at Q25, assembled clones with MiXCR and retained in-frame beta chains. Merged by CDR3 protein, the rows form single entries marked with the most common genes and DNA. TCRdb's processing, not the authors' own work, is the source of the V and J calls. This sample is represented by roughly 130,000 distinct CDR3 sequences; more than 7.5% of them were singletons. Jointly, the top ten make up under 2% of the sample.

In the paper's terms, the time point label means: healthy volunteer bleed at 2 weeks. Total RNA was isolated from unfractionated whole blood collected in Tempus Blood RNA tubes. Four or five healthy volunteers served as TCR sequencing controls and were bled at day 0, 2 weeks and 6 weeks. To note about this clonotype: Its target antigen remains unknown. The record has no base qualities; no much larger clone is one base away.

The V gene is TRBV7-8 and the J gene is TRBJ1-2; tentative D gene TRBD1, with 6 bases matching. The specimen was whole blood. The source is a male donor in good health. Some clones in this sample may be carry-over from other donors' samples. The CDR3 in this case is CASSSLSRGRLTLDGYTF. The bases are TGTGCCAGCAGCTCTCTTTCCAGGGGAAGGCTAACTCTGGATGGCTACACCTTC.